The 10 T cell receptor beta chains below were found in one sample sequenced in a study of OX40 agonist ivuxolimab in advanced cancers. The protocol was immunoSEQ multiplex PCR, while the TCRdb copy is restricted to in-frame clones and leaves out a portion. The sample lists tens of thousands of clones, less than 90% occurring once. Sequenced material: CD4+ or CD8+ T cells sorted from blood, taken in a trial of the OX40 agonist ivuxolimab. The receptors shown here come from an adult with an advanced solid tumor such as melanoma, head and neck, liver or kidney cancer.

This clone was seen a single time. The junction departs from germline at one end; a sequencing error may be responsible. The chain combines TRBV7-9 with TRBJ2-7, with D possibly matching TRBD2 (6 bases). CDR3 length: 17 amino acids. From germline, CDR1 is SEHNR and CDR2 FQNEAQ (reference sequence). The DNA of the CDR3 is TGTGCCAGCAGCTCCAGACCCTTCGGCGGGATCTCCTACGGGCAGTACTTC. This translates into CASSSRPFGGISYGQYF.

CDR3 region: CASSQTGKETQYF. The CDR3 DNA reads TGTGCCAGCAGCCAGACAGGGAAGGAGACCCAGTACTTC. The chain has TRBV2 and TRBJ2-5, with 7 bases lining up with TRBD1. With V trimmed by 6 bases and J by 5 bases, 6 bases remained unmatched. This CDR3 comprises 13 residues. Germline CDR1 is SNHLY and CDR2 is FYNNEI.

The chain is built from TRBV27 and TRBJ2-1; the D is unclear. Trimming shortened V by 0 bases and J by 8 bases, and 11 bases separated the two germline ends. The CDR3 loop spans 14 amino acids. Per the germline V gene, CDR1 is MNHEY and CDR2 is SMNVEV (reference sequence). CDR3 DNA: TGTGCCAGCAGTTTATCTTCCCTTGTCGATGAGCAGTTCTTC. It specifies CASSLSSLVDEQFF.

The rearrangement uses TRBV15 and TRBJ2-6; 7 bases map to TRBD1. The V segment lost 0 bases and the J segment 2 bases; nucleotides outside the gene matches: 7. This CDR3 region has 18 residues. The germline gives CDR1 LNHNV, CDR2 YYDKDF (reference sequence). CDR3 protein: CATSRDITGDPGANVLTF. Here the CDR3 DNA reads TGTGCCACCAGCAGAGATATAACAGGGGATCCTGGGGCCAACGTCCTGACTTTC.

The V call is TRBV7-2, the J call TRBJ2-1; 9 bases are a match to TRBD1. Germline V gene data show CDR1 as SGHTA and CDR2 as FQGNSA. V dropped 5 bases and J dropped 6; count of bases not matched to a gene: 5. The CDR3 totals 14 residues. The CDR3 nucleotides are TGTGCCAGCAGCCGAGTGGACAGGGGCAATGAGCAGTTCTTC. Its protein product is CASSRVDRGNEQFF.

This rearrangement joins TRBV7-2 to TRBJ1-4; D is perhaps TRBD1 (5 bases). The CDR3 totals 16 residues. Trimming pared 5 bases from V and 2 bases from J, leaving 15 bases between. Germline V gene data show CDR1 as SGHTA and CDR2 as FQGNSA. This CDR3 reads CASSLTVFGTNEKLFF. The CDR3 nucleotides read TGTGCCAGCAGCCTGACAGTCTTCGGGACTAATGAAAAACTGTTTTTT.

The J gene is TRBJ2-7, the V gene TRBV9; D is uncertain. Germline V gene data show CDR1 as SGDLS and CDR2 as YYNGEE. The CDR3 spans 14 residues. V was pared by 0 bases and J by 1 base, with 8 bases between. The CDR3 DNA is TGTGCCAGCAGCGTAGCTACTGGATCCTACGAGCAGTACTTC. Translated: CASSVATGSYEQYF.

This chain links TRBV2 with TRBJ1-6; D perhaps matches TRBD1 (6 bases). Germline assignment: CDR1 SNHLY and CDR2 FYNNEI. With 10 bases removed from V and 5 bases from J, the gap between germline ends came to 12 bases. The CDR3 runs 13 residues. The CDR3 DNA is TGTGCCATGCGGGACACTGATAATTCACCCCTCCACTTT. Encoded protein: CAMRDTDNSPLHF.

The rearrangement uses TRBV5-5 and TRBJ2-1; D remains ambiguous. Trimming took 1 base from V and 1 from J, leaving 9 bases between them. This CDR3 has 15 residues. Germline V gene data show CDR1 as SGHKS and CDR2 as YYEKEE (reference sequence). CDR3 in DNA: TGTGCCAGCAGCTTGATTCTAGGATCCTACAATGAGCAGTTCTTC. It codes for CASSLILGSYNEQFF.

This clone was seen just once. The J gene is TRBJ1-3, the V gene TRBV27, with a weak D call TRBD1 (6 bases). The CDR3 totals 14 residues. Trimming took 2 bases from V and 6 from J, leaving 11 bases between them. Germline assignment: CDR1 MNHEY and CDR2 SMNVEV (reference sequence). CDR3 loop: CASSLTGYANTIYF. CDR3 DNA sequence: TGTGCCAGCAGTTTAACAGGGTATGCAAACACCATATATTTT.